This T cell receptor (beta chain) was sequenced in a study of blood T cell repertoires in COVID-19. Study overall: COVID-19 samples, acute and convalescent, were from the United States, Italy and Spain. T cells, B-cell-depleted T cells, or PBMCs provided the cDNA or gDNA that served as material.

In the original analysis: The assay estimated nucleated cells by amplifying reference gene primers. The repertoire was sequenced with immunoSEQ multiplex PCR; TCRdb's copy has only in-frame clones and lacks some. D and trimming were read from the DNA, whereas the V and J calls and clone size are those reported in that table. This sample yields approximately 230,000 clones, of which approximately 88% are seen a single time; around 6.3% belongs to the top ten. The CDR3 consists of 16 residues. CDR1 and CDR2 from the germline V gene are SGHVS and FNYEAQ. The junction had 7 bases not matched to a gene; V was cut back by 2 bases and J by 2 bases. Enrolment of Seattle patients took place during active infection, and they were followed longitudinally.

V is TRBV7-6 and J is TRBJ2-5; 8 bases match TRBD2. This clonotype originated in a woman younger than 45 with COVID-19, enrolled during active disease. Sequenced input: peripheral blood. The CDR3 nucleotides read TGTGCCAGCAGCTTATTCCCTGCGGGGGGACAAGAGACCCAGTACTTC. It encodes CASSLFPAGGQETQYF.